This entry features one T cell receptor (beta chain) sequence. Random-hexamer reverse transcription was applied to about 0.45 to 1 ug RNA. Across 54 Vbeta and 13 Jbeta, TCR beta CDR3 was amplified with immunoSEQ multiplex PCR. MiXCR was run by TCRdb on the immunoSEQ multiplex PCR reads, yielding one entry per CDR3 protein. The data contain approximately 80,000 distinct CDR3 sequences, 94% of them seen just once; the ten biggest clones take up more than 0.4%. This entry belongs to a study of CD8 T cells in Susac syndrome. Germline loops: CDR1 SGHTA, CDR2 FQGTGA. The CDR3 runs to 13 residues. Trimming took off 1 base at V and 7 bases at J, with 8 bases between the two ends.

The J gene is TRBJ1-5, the V gene TRBV7-3; D remains ambiguous. This sequence originates from a human donor with Susac syndrome. Input material: CD8+ T cells from PBMCs. The CDR3 DNA reads TGTGCCAGCAGCTTAAGCTCCTTGCAGCCCCAGCATTTT. It yields the protein CASSLSSLQPQHF.